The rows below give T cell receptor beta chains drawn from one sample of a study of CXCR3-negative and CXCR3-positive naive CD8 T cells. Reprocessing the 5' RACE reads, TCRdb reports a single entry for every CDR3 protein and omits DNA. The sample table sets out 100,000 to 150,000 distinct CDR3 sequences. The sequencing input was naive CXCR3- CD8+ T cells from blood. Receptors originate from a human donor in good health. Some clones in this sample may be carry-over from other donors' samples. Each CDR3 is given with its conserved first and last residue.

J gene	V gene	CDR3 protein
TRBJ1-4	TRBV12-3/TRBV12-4	CASSLGWGSLNEKLFF
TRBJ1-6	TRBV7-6	CASSLGEGPLHF
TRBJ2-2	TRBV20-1	CSAARTSGTMRELFF
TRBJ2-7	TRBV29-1	CSVEGDSAYEQYF
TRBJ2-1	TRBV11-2	CASRGGTSHYNEQFF
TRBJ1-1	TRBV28	CASRISTGAVTEAFF
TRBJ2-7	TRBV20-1	CSAAGGTSSRSSYEQYF
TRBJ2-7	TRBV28	CASSFARTGLAYEQYF
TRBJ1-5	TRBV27	CASRLQGNNQPQHF
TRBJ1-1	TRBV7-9	CASSPQRATEAFF
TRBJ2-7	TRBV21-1	CASSKVDGQYF
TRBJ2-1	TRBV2	CASSPLAGGLDEQFF
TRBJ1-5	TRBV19	CASSMAGKGNQPQHF
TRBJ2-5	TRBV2	CASSGLGQGTDGTQYF
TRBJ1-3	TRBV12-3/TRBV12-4	CASSASPVGNTIYF
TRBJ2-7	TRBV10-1	CASSEKGLRGGFYEQYF
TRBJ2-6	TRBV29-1	CSVGGGDSFSGANVLTF
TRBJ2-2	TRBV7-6	CASSRGQGAGTGELFF
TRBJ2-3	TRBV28	CASSFLAGTSTDTQYF
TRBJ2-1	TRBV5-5	CASASGGNYNEQFF
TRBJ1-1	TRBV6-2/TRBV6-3	CASSYMFTEAFF
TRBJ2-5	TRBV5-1	CASSLDTGLGETQYF
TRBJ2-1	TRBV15	CATSIGQGYNEQFF
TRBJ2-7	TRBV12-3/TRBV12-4	CASSLGGHEQYF
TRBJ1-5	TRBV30	CAWSVGDNQPQHF
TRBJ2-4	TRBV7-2	CARNGGFSAKNIQYF
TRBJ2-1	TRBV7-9	CASSQTYEQLF
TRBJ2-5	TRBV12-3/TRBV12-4	CASSLSGLGNQETQYF
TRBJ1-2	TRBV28	CASSVWEEVVNGYTF
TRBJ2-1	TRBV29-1	CSVEVDSNEQFF
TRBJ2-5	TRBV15	CATSRGPGALSQETQYF
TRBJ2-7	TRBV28	CASSSDTNEQYF
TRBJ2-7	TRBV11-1	CASRDDMRVGEQYF